One and the same sample provided the 2 T cell receptor beta chains below, sequenced in a study of blood T cell repertoires in COVID-19 (dated by TCRdb to 2018 to 2021). The library came from the immunoSEQ multiplex PCR assay. Held by TCRdb, this immuneACCESS table contains in-frame sequences only and omits some clones. Under half of the omission traces to an unresolved V gene where checked; the cause of the rest is unknown. The sample table shows about 270,000 clones, and about 91% are seen once. The ten most abundant clones make up roughly 2.9% of the sample. Material for sequencing was PBMCs or T cells enriched from blood (not recorded which). The receptor set was obtained from a man in his forties or fifties who had been exposed to COVID-19.

The gene calls are TRBV3-1 (or the pseudogene TRBV3-2) and TRBJ1-4, with D possibly TRBD1 on 5 matching bases. Germline CDR1 is LGHDT and CDR2 is YNNKEL (reference sequence). This CDR3 contains 15 residues. Deletions cut 4 bases from V and 8 bases from J, with 17 bases between. In DNA, the CDR3 is TGTGCCAGCAGCCTCACTCAGGGTATAGGCGAAAAACTGTTTTTT. Protein sequence: CASSLTQGIGEKLFF.

This clone was counted a single time. The sample holds other DNA sequences that translate to the same CDR3. This chain links TRBV18 with TRBJ2-2; 7 bases align to TRBD1. Germline-derived CDR1 and CDR2 are KGHSH and LQKENI. The V gene end was trimmed by 2 bases and the J gene end by 4 bases; junction bases not matched to a gene: 4. This CDR3 spans 15 amino acids. The CDR3, as DNA: TGTGCCAGCTCACCATCGACAGGGTTCACCGGGGAGCTGTTTTTT. Amino acid sequence: CASSPSTGFTGELFF.